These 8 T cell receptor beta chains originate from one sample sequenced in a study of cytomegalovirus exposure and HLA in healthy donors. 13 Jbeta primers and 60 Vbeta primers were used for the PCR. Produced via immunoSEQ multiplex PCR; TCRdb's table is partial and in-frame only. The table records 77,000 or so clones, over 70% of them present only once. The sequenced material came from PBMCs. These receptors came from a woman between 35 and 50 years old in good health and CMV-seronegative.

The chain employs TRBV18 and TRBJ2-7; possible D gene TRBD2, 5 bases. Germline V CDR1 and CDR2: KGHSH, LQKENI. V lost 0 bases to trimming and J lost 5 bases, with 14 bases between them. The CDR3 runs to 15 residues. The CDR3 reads CASSPPDRGLDEQYF. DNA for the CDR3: TGTGCCAGCTCACCACCGGATCGCGGACTGGACGAGCAGTACTTC.

The CDR3 DNA reads as TGTGCCAGCAGCTTAGGGGCCGGGACAGACTATGGGGGCTACACCTTC. This gives the protein CASSLGAGTDYGGYTF. The gene calls are TRBV7-8 and TRBJ1-2; 7 nucleotides line up with TRBD1. The V and J ends lost 1 base and 8 bases, in that order; junction bases with no gene match: 13. The CDR3 length is 16 residues. In germline, CDR1 is SGHVS, CDR2 FQNEAQ. The full variable domain, rest sourced from reference TRBV7-8 and TRBJ1-2, is GAGVSQSPRYKVAKRGQDVALRCDPISGHVSLFWYQQALGQGPEFLTYFQNEAQLDKSGLPSDRFFAERPEGSVSTLKIQRTQQEDSAVYLCASSLGAGTDYGGYTFGSGTRLTVV.

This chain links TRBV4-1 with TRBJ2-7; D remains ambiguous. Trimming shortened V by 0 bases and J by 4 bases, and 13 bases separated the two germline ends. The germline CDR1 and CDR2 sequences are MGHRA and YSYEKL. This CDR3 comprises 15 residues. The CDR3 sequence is CASSQESTRNYEQYF. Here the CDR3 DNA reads TGCGCCAGCAGCCAAGAGAGTACCCGAAATTACGAGCAGTACTTC.

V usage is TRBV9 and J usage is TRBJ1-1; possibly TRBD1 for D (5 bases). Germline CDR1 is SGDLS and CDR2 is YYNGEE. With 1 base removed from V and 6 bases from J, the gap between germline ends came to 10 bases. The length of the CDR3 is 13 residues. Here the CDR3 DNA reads TGTGCCAGCAGCGTAACCGGGGGTTCTGAAGCTTTCTTT. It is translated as CASSVTGGSEAFF.

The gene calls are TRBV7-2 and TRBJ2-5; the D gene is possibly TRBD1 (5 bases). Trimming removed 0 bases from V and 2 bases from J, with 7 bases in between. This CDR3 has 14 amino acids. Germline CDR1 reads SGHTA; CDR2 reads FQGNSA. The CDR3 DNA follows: TGTGCCAGCAGCTTAGCATCAGGGCAAGAGACCCAGTACTTC. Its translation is CASSLASGQETQYF. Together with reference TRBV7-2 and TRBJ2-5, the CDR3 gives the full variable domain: GAGVSQSPSNKVTEKGKDVELRCDPISGHTALYWYRQSLGQGLEFLIYFQGNSAPDKSGLPSDRFSAERTGGSVSTLTIQRTQQEDSAVYLCASSLASGQETQYFGPGTRLLVL.

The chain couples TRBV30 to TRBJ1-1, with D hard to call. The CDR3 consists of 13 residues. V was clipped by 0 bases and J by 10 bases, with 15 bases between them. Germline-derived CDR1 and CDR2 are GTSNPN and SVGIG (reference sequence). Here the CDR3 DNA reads TGTGCCTGGAGTGTAGTAGACCGAGGGATAGCTTTCTTT. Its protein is CAWSVVDRGIAFF.

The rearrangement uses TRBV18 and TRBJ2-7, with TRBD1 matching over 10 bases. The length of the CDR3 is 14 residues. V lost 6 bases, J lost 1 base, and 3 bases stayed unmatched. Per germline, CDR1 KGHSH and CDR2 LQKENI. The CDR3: CASSRDRGSYEQYF. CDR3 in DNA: TGTGCCAGCTCCCGGGACAGGGGTTCCTACGAGCAGTACTTC.

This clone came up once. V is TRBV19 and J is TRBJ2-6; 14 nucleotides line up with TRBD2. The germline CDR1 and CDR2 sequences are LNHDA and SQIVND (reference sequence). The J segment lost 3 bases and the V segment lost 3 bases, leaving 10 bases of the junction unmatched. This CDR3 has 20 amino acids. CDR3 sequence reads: CASSISPGGLAGVGANVLTF. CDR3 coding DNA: TGTGCCAGTAGTATCTCCCCGGGGGGACTAGCGGGAGTTGGGGCCAACGTCCTGACTTTC.